This T cell receptor (beta chain) emerged from a study of cytomegalovirus exposure and HLA in healthy donors (dated by TCRdb to about 2017). With regard to the full study: An earlier analysis of 587 of the donors reported 276 Gb of sequence data and 100 million to 140 million unique TCR beta sequences from 150 million to 200 million T cells. Rather than drawing on any new phenotypic data, the later analysis identified candidate immune exposures from TCR beta sequences and the way those sequences occurred across donors. All discovery cohort repertoires had been generated using a single sequencing platform. An earlier analysis of 500 to 650 of the donors applied high-throughput TCR beta sequencing to assess whether each TCR beta V gene segment acted as functional or pseudogenic. Among about 400 genotyped donors of the cohort, an average of approximately 240,000 unique TCR beta nucleotide sequences was sequenced per donor, of which about 20% were non-productive. The number of donors typed differed by locus, with 629-630 for A, B, C, DRB1 and DQB1, about 500 for DQA1, some 570 for DPA1, and over 400 for DPB1. In a later analysis, previously published TCR beta repertoires from hundreds of donors were re-analyzed and high-resolution HLA genotyping was added so that TCR occurrence patterns could be studied. Of the roughly 400 genotyped donors, 65% to 90% fell in the genetic ancestry cluster associated with self-reported Caucasian donors. Alongside the repertoire data, information on donor age, sex, ethnicity and CMV serostatus was compiled. High-throughput TCR immunosequencing, statistical association of individual TCRs with disease status, and machine learning were combined to predict cytomegalovirus infection status. Class I and class II HLA loci were covered by the typing at four-digit resolution. Roughly 5 DR-DQ haplotypes were handled as single units for association and clustering, since linkage in the cohort was strong. Along with the approximately 700-subject first cohort, a separate validation cohort of 120 different subjects was used. A later genetic analysis took genome-wide SNP genotypes for 398 of the 666 donors and used that subset as a discovery cohort. An early release covering some 640 HLA-typed donors comprised 250 to 350 gigabases of sequencing data and around 86 million unique TCR sequences. The T cell repertoires of around 670 subjects were profiled by immunosequencing and related to cytomegalovirus serostatus. The study aimed to test whether signatures of past pathogen exposure could be identified by cataloging public T cell receptors. What the research found in general, with its limitations: A further reported finding was that TCR beta sequences accurately predicted the HLA-A and HLA-B alleles for most subjects in the first cohort. Approximately 16 rarely observed V segments, including chromosome 9 orphons, were excluded from the earlier analysis of approximately 500 of the donors because counts were too low. The cohort was sequenced for TCR beta chains only, and without alpha or paired-chain data the features that could be detected were limited. Because some donors lacked HLA typing at each locus, the association tests relied only on the typed subset. A later analysis reported that several top co-occurrence clusters appeared linked to parvovirus B19, influenza, CMV and Epstein-Barr virus. The classifier was reported to diagnose cytomegalovirus status with high specificity and sensitivity in both the original and validation cohorts. In vitro tests confirmed that a few of the cytomegalovirus-associated TCR beta chains recognize cytomegalovirus antigens. For the cohort, immune exposure information was limited to CMV serostatus. The study gave a list of 150 to 200 TCR beta chains associated with cytomegalovirus. An association between a missense DCLRE1C variant and V-gene and J-gene trimming of TCR beta chains was found in a later genetic analysis and replicated in an independent cohort. The presence/absence analyses assumed that sequencing depth was roughly uniform across donors, and that assumption may not be true. According to a later genetic analysis, donors in an Asian-associated ancestry cluster had fewer N-insertions in productive TCRs than the roughly 670-donor mean. Most TCR sequences were observed very rarely across donors, whereas some public TCRs were present in many individuals. In a later analysis, TCR association rates were found to vary across HLA loci, with the most associated TCRs seen for DRB1 alleles and the fewest for HLA-C alleles. Correlated functional status among segregating V segments might reflect linkage disequilibrium, but an unknown experimental factor could not be ruled out. The authors suggested that the approach could potentially be generalized to other disease states and immunological phenotypes. Specific HLA alleles were associated with 16,951 TCR beta sequences at a false discovery rate of 0.05 in a later analysis. Because the 87-base-pair reads could not distinguish some IMGT-functional V segments, including TRBV6-2 and TRBV6-3, those segments were excluded. When HLA alleles, especially DR and DQ, strongly co-occurred, attributing TCR associations to individual alleles was difficult. A cluster of highly shared sequence variants was judged likely to be a technical artifact of the sequencing pipeline. In a later analysis, most CMV-associated TCR beta chains were found to appear HLA-restricted, with HLA associations seemingly driven largely by CMV exposure. In a later analysis, HLA-associated TCR beta chains showed more clonal expansion and lower generation probabilities than non-associated chains that were equally common. An earlier analysis of approximately 530 of the donors showed that most TCR beta V segments appeared in productive rearrangements either about 90% or about 30% of the time, which broadly matched IMGT annotations.

Library prep was done by the immunoSEQ multiplex PCR assay. For the multiplex PCR, a mixture combining 60 forward primers for TCR Vbeta segments and 13 reverse primers for TCR Jbeta segments was used. A multiplex PCR assay on genomic DNA amplified the CDR3 region of rearranged TCR beta genes. On the Illumina HiSeq System, the amplified TCR beta libraries were sequenced as 87-base-pair reads. The study's own analysis went as follows. Across the roughly 700 repertoires, a later analysis counted about 81 million unique TCR beta chains, 9 million to 14 million of which were shared by at least two donors. Raw reads were error-corrected and collapsed into unique sequences by a nearest-neighbor algorithm in which closely related sequences were merged to remove PCR and sequencing errors. V, D and J gene segments were assigned by aligning CDR3 sequences to IMGT reference sequences. Each retained sequence needed at least a six-nucleotide match to both a V gene segment and a J gene segment. Rearrangements were called productive when the CDR3 lacked stop codons and stayed in frame with V and J; all others were non-productive. CDR3 was defined by IMGT convention, running from the second conserved V-encoded cysteine to the conserved J-encoded phenylalanine. The earlier analysis of approximately 590 of the donors excluded any sequence lacking an unambiguous match to a single V gene segment. An earlier analysis of 587 of the donors classified V segments as functional when productive rearrangements were above 56.7% and as segregating when the standard deviation between donors was above 5%. A statistical classification framework was built for diagnosing cytomegalovirus status from the catalog of TCR beta chain sequences. V and J gene assignment, in a later analysis, came from comparing TCR nucleotide sequences with IMGT/GENE-DB human TR gene sequences. A later analysis assigned CDR3 sequences and most-parsimonious VDJ recombination scenarios with the TCRdist pipeline. In a later analysis, each TCR beta chain was defined by its CDR3 amino acid sequence together with its V-gene family, and reads without a unique V-gene family were excluded. In a later analysis, 450 to 600 highly shared, low-generation-probability nucleotide sequences were removed to address suspected cross-contamination and a sequencing artifact. A later analysis calculated a clonal expansion index for each public chain from normalized within-repertoire ranks of inferred template counts. In a later analysis, generation probabilities were computed with a VDJ recombination model fitted to out-of-frame rearrangements, and the resulting probabilities were checked against IGoR. Hypergeometric tests were used in a later analysis to score TCR-TCR, TCR-HLA and TCR-CMV co-occurrence, with a repertoire-size bias correction applied to the TCR pairs. To estimate false discovery rates, a later analysis permuted the HLA or CMV assignments 20 times. A later analysis grouped co-occurring TCRs with DBSCAN, adding TCRdist sequence similarity when clustering within HLA-allele-positive subsets. Repertoires with fewer than 30,000 or more than 120,000 public chains were left out of co-occurrence clustering, as were five repertoires with anomalous nucleotide sharing. Drawn from immuneACCESS, this table holds only the in-frame rearrangements with V and J called that TCRdb kept. Clones are partly lost; checked studies trace under half to an unresolved V gene and leave the rest unexplained. From that table come the V and J calls and clone size; the DNA was used to work out D and trimming. The sample has 150,000 to 200,000 clones on record, around 83% of them singletons. The ten largest make up 1.5% to 2% of the sample.

CDR1 and CDR2, looked up from the germline V gene (reference sequence), are SEHNR and FQNEAQ. The CDR3 covers 16 residues, taking in both the cysteine and the phenylalanine. Here the CDR3 DNA is all that survives: 48 bases in frame from base 1. At the junction V is shortened by 5 bases and J by 1 base; bases outside the gene matches: 9. The cohort comprised more than 550 healthy bone marrow donors. Cohort members were all nominally healthy when sampled, although unrecorded immune exposures were likely present. The donor tested CMV seronegative and was one of the 352 seronegative cohort members. A peripheral blood sample was provided by each donor, and peripheral blood mononuclear cells were used for TCR beta sequencing. The Qiagen DNeasy Blood Extraction Kit was used to extract genomic DNA from the blood cell samples. Concerning this clone: Which antigen it targets is not known. Base qualities are not at hand, and no much larger clone is one base apart.

The TCR originated in a woman under 30 in good health and CMV-seronegative. The V and J segments used are TRBV7-9 and TRBJ2-5; 8 nucleotides in the junction match TRBD2. Sequenced input: PBMCs. The nucleotide sequence reads TGTGCCAGCAGCCCCACGGGGGGGGAGTTCCAAGAGACCCAGTACTTC. It encodes CASSPTGGEFQETQYF.